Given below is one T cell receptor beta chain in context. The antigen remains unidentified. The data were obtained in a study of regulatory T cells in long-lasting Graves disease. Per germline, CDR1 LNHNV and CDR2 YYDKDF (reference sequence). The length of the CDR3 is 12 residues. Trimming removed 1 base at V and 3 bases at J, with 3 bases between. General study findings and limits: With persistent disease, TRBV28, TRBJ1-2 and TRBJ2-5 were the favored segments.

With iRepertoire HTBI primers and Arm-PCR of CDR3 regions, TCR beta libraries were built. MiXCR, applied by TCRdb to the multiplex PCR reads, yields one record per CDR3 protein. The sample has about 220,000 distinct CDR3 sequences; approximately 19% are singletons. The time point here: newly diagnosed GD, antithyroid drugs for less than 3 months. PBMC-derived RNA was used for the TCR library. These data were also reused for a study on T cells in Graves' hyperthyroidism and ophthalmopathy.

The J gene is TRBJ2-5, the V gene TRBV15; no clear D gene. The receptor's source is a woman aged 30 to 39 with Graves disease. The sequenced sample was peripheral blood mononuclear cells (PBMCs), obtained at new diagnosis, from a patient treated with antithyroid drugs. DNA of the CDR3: TGTGCCACCAGCAGAGCCAAAGAGACCCAGTACTTC. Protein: CATSRAKETQYF.